Below are 29 T cell receptor beta chains sequenced from a single sample in a study of T cell responses to AZD1222 COVID-19 vaccine. Sequenced by immunoSEQ multiplex PCR; TCRdb stores in-frame clones only, minus some. The table shows 110,000 to 150,000 clones, with more than 80% occurring only once. Here the sequenced sample was peripheral blood, taken on day 0 of MenACWY control vaccination. The source is an adult in good health.

This CDR3 reads CASSLQGGNTEAFF. CDR3 bases: TGTGCCAGCAGCCTACAGGGCGGGAACACTGAAGCTTTCTTT. The chain links TRBV7-3 to TRBJ1-1; possibly TRBD1 for D (6 bases). The CDR3 has 14 residues. Germline V gene data show CDR1 as SGHTA and CDR2 as FQGTGA. The V gene lost 5 bases and the J gene lost 1 base, with 11 bases spanning the gap.

The CDR3 nucleotides read TGTGCCAGCAGCCCTCGATTCCCATTAAGGCAAAGGACAGCAAACTATGGCTACACCTTC. Translating it yields CASSPRFPLRQRTANYGYTF. The chain couples TRBV7-8 to TRBJ1-2; TRBD1 is a possible D gene (6 bases). The CDR3 totals 20 residues. Trimming removed 5 bases from V and 2 bases from J, with 30 bases in between. The germline V gene has CDR1 SGHVS and CDR2 FQNEAQ.

This chain connects TRBV6-5 to TRBJ1-6, with 7 bases matching TRBD1. This CDR3 is 15 amino acids long. Trimming took 5 bases from V and 8 from J; bases not matched to a gene: 9. Germline lookup yields CDR1 MNHEY and CDR2 SVGAGI. CDR3 amino acids: CASSIGTEIHSPLHF. CDR3 coding DNA: TGTGCCAGCAGTATCGGGACAGAAATACATTCACCCCTCCACTTT.

This clone showed up just once. The chain joins TRBV25-1 to TRBJ1-6; a weak D match, TRBD1 (6 bases). Trimming left V 4 bases short and J 5 bases short, with 12 bases between. Germline CDR1 reads MGHDK; CDR2 reads SYGVNS. The CDR3 extends over 15 amino acids. The CDR3 region is CASSAQGGNNSPLHF. The CDR3 nucleotides read TGTGCCAGCAGTGCCCAAGGGGGGAATAATTCACCCCTCCACTTT. The variable domain in full, completed from reference TRBV25-1 and TRBJ1-6, reads EADIYQTPRYLVIGTGKKITLECSQTMGHDKMYWYQQDPGMELHLIHYSYGVNSTEKGDLSSESTVSRIRTEHFPLTLESARPSHTSQYLCASSAQGGNNSPLHFGNGTRLTVT.

The chain has TRBV23-1 and TRBJ2-1; no firm D call. TRBV23-1 is reported as an ORF; its role is uncertain. With 3 bases removed from V and 5 bases from J, the gap between germline ends came to 11 bases. This CDR3 is built from 14 residues. The CDR3 DNA reads TGCGCCAGCAGTCACCACGACGGGCACAATGAGCAGTTCTTC. Its protein is CASSHHDGHNEQFF.

The V gene is TRBV27, the J gene TRBJ2-7; the D is unclear. CDR1 and CDR2 (germline): MNHEY, SMNVEV (reference sequence). V was cut by 5 bases and J by 0 bases, with 11 bases left in between. CDR3 size: 14 residues. The CDR3 bases are TGTGCCAGCAGTCATGGGCTCAGCTCCTACGAGCAGTACTTC. Its protein is CASSHGLSSYEQYF.

The rearrangement links TRBV27 to TRBJ1-5; D is possibly TRBD1 (6 bases). V was shortened by 5 bases and J by 0 bases, with 14 bases between the two germline ends. The CDR3 sequence is 16 residues long. CDR1 is MNHEY, CDR2 SMNVEV, per germline (reference sequence). The CDR3 nucleotides are TGTGCCAGCAGTCCTACAGGGTTCAATAGCAATCAGCCCCAGCATTTT. It specifies CASSPTGFNSNQPQHF.

The J gene is TRBJ2-1, the V gene TRBV19, with 7 positions matching TRBD2. The CDR3 has 16 amino acids. Germline trimming cut 6 bases from V and 6 bases from J; bases unmatched to any gene: 14. Germline CDR1 reads LNHDA; CDR2 reads SQIVND (reference sequence). CDR3 region: CASSRGREFNPNEQFF. CDR3 in DNA: TGTGCCAGTAGCCGCGGGCGGGAGTTTAATCCCAATGAGCAGTTCTTC.

As for this clone: At one end, the junction sequence differs from germline, possibly due to a read error. This chain joins TRBV5-1 and TRBJ1-6; D call uncertain. Germline CDR1 reads SGHRS; CDR2 reads YFSETQ. The CDR3 has 13 residues. CDR3 region: CASSSSSNSPLHF. The CDR3, as DNA: TGCGCCAGCAGTTCTTCCTCTAATTCACCCCTCCACTTT.

This sequence joins TRBV6-2 or TRBV6-3 and TRBJ1-2; weak D call: TRBD1 (6 bases). CDR3 length: 14 residues. Germline CDR1 MNHEY, CDR2 SVGEGT. Trimming removed 1 base at V and 1 base at J, with 7 bases between. In DNA form, the CDR3 reads TGTGCCAGCAGTTACTGGACAGTTAACTATGGCTACACCTTC. Amino acid sequence: CASSYWTVNYGYTF.

V usage is TRBV12-3 or TRBV12-4 and J usage is TRBJ1-1; D not resolved. The CDR3 runs 13 residues. V was trimmed by 4 bases and J by 5 bases, leaving 11 bases between them. The DNA for the CDR3 is TGTGCCAGCAGTTCCCTCATTAGGACTGAAGCTTTCTTT. It specifies CASSSLIRTEAFF.

The chain combines TRBV12-3 or TRBV12-4 with TRBJ2-1; TRBD1 is a possible D gene (5 bases). V dropped 4 bases and J dropped 12 bases, with 16 bases sitting between them. There are 13 residues in the CDR3. CDR3 sequence: CASSSPPGSRQFF. CDR3 bases: TGTGCCAGCAGTTCCCCCCCAGGGTCGAGGCAGTTCTTC.

The chain uses TRBV21-1 and TRBJ2-1; no check of the table's D call, TRBD2, against the DNA was made. TRBV21-1 has pseudogene status. CDR3 size: 14 residues. CDR3 protein: CASSSLADHNEQFF. The CDR3 bases are TGTGCCAGCAGCAGCCTAGCAGATCACAATGAGCAGTTCTTC.

This chain connects TRBV2 to TRBJ1-1; perhaps TRBD1 as D (6 bases). CDR1 and CDR2 (germline): SNHLY, FYNNEI. Deletions cut 0 bases from V and 5 bases from J, with 13 bases between. The CDR3 runs 15 residues. The CDR3 DNA follows: TGTGCCAGCAGTGAAGCTTCACAGGGTTGGACTGAAGCTTTCTTT. Translating gives CASSEASQGWTEAFF.

The chain has TRBV4-1 and TRBJ2-1; 8 bases align to TRBD1. Germline lookup yields CDR1 MGHRA and CDR2 YSYEKL. The CDR3 has 17 residues. The ends lost 0 bases at V and 6 bases at J; junction bases unmatched: 10. The CDR3 here is CASSQEGRGRLGNEQFF. The CDR3 DNA follows: TGCGCCAGCAGCCAAGAGGGCAGGGGGCGGCTAGGCAATGAGCAGTTCTTC.

This chain connects TRBV7-9 to TRBJ1-5, with no clear D. This CDR3 contains 14 residues. Trimming left V 6 bases short and J 7 bases short, with 16 bases between. CDR1 and CDR2 (germline): SEHNR, FQNEAQ (reference sequence). The CDR3 region has the DNA TGTGCCAGCAGGCCCAGTGGGCTAGGGCAGCCCCAGCATTTT. Its translation is CASRPSGLGQPQHF.

The chain joins TRBV2 to TRBJ1-4; 9 bases fit TRBD1. The ends lost 7 bases at V and 5 bases at J; junction bases unmatched: 5. Germline assignment: CDR1 SNHLY and CDR2 FYNNEI. The CDR3 runs to 14 residues. CDR3 DNA: TGTGCCAGCACCCGGGACAGGGTAAATGAAAAACTGTTTTTT. Translating gives CASTRDRVNEKLFF. The full variable domain, its missing parts supplied by reference TRBV2 and TRBJ1-4, is EPEVTQTPSHQVTQMGQEVILRCVPISNHLYFYWYRQILGQKVEFLVSFYNNEISEKSEIFDDQFSVERPDGSNFTLKIRSTKLEDSAMYFCASTRDRVNEKLFFGSGTQLSVL.

The chain is built from TRBV29-1 and TRBJ1-1; D is unclear. The V gene's germline CDR1 is SQVTM and CDR2 ANQGSEA. The V and J ends lost 0 bases and 4 bases respectively, with 6 bases between them. This CDR3 is 12 amino acids long. The CDR3 sequence is CSVEDPGTEAFF. The CDR3 DNA reads as TGCAGCGTTGAAGATCCGGGCACTGAAGCTTTCTTT.

The rearrangement links TRBV11-2 to TRBJ1-1; D call uncertain. The length of the CDR3 is 14 residues. Trimming removed 8 bases from V and 8 bases from J, with 21 bases in between. Germline V CDR1 and CDR2: SGHAT, FQNNGV. CDR3 amino acids: CASYSIVQPFEAFF. The DNA for the CDR3 is TGTGCCAGCTATTCGATAGTCCAGCCGTTCGAAGCTTTCTTT.

V and J are TRBV9 and TRBJ1-1; D not certain. Trimming shortened V by 4 bases and J by 1 base, and 11 bases separated the two germline ends. The CDR3 has 14 residues. In germline, CDR1 is SGDLS, CDR2 YYNGEE. This CDR3 is CASSPTGANTEAFF. In DNA form, the CDR3 reads TGTGCCAGCAGCCCTACGGGAGCGAACACTGAAGCTTTCTTT.

The chain joins TRBV5-1 to TRBJ2-3, with D hard to call. CDR1 and CDR2 (germline): SGHRS, YFSETQ. V lost 0 bases and J 5 bases, leaving 13 bases between the germline ends. The CDR3 loop spans 15 amino acids. The CDR3 DNA reads TGCGCCAGCAGCTTGGGAACTCCAGTGGGAGATACGCAGTATTTT. Translated, it gives CASSLGTPVGDTQYF.

V and J are TRBV5-1 and TRBJ1-2; D uncertain. The V end was cut by 4 bases, the J end by 1 base, with 14 bases between. Germline values: CDR1 SGHRS, CDR2 YFSETQ. CDR3 length: 15 amino acids. CDR3 sequence: CASSGSKEDNYGYTF. CDR3 nucleotides: TGCGCCAGCAGCGGGAGTAAGGAGGATAACTATGGCTACACCTTC.

The chain has TRBV7-6 and TRBJ2-5, with D possibly being TRBD2 (6 bases). Trimming removed 2 bases at V and 2 bases at J, with 15 bases between. The CDR3 has 16 residues. Germline V gene sequence: CDR1 SGHVS, CDR2 FNYEAQ. The CDR3 sequence is CASSLSGSGGQETQYF. The CDR3 coding sequence is TGTGCCAGCAGCTTATCTGGTAGCGGTGGACAAGAGACCCAGTACTTC. The full variable domain, its missing parts supplied by reference TRBV7-6 and TRBJ2-5, is GAGVSQSPRYKVTKRGQDVALRCDPISGHVSLYWYRQALGQGPEFLTYFNYEAQQDKSGLPNDRFSAERPEGSISTLTIQRTEQRDSAMYRCASSLSGSGGQETQYFGPGTRLLVL.

This clone has more than one count but fewer than ten. V gene TRBV12-3 or TRBV12-4 combines with J gene TRBJ1-1, with 7 bases lining up with TRBD1. This CDR3 region has 13 residues. The V segment lost 5 bases and the J segment 9 bases; nucleotides outside the gene matches: 9. The CDR3 spells CASSLPRTGKAFF. CDR3 bases: TGTGCCAGCAGTCTACCACGGACAGGTAAAGCTTTCTTT.

The DNA for the CDR3 is TGTGCCAGCTCACCAGCAGGAAGCACAGATACGCAGTATTTT. Its protein is CASSPAGSTDTQYF. The chain links TRBV18 to TRBJ2-3; D remains ambiguous. The CDR3 length is 14 residues. Germline CDR1 is KGHSH and CDR2 is LQKENI. With 2 bases removed from V and 0 bases from J, the gap between germline ends came to 6 bases.

V and J are TRBV4-1 and TRBJ1-2; 7 bases are shared with TRBD1. The CDR3 is 16 amino acids. Germline V gene sequence: CDR1 MGHRA, CDR2 YSYEKL. After removal of 2 bases from V and 2 bases from J, the junction contained 8 bases not matched to a gene. CDR3 in amino acids: CASSQYHGQVNYGYTF. The CDR3 DNA sequence: TGCGCCAGCAGCCAATACCATGGACAGGTGAACTATGGCTACACCTTC.

V is TRBV5-1 and J is TRBJ2-5; either TRBD1 or TRBD2 may fit D (6 bases each). Trimming removed 0 bases at V and 7 bases at J, with 16 bases between. In germline, CDR1 is SGHRS, CDR2 YFSETQ. This CDR3 is 15 amino acids long. CDR3 coding DNA: TGCGCCAGCAGCTTGGAGGGGGGCCCTGGGCGGACCCAGTACTTC. Its protein product is CASSLEGGPGRTQYF.

The chain recombines TRBV9 with TRBJ2-7; 13 bases are shared with TRBD2. CDR3 length equals 14 residues. The trim removed 4 bases at V and 5 bases at J, leaving 3 bases unmatched. Germline assignment: CDR1 SGDLS and CDR2 YYNGEE. In nucleotides, the CDR3 is TGTGCCAGCAGCACCGGACTAGCGGGAGACGAGCAGTACTTC. This codes for CASSTGLAGDEQYF.

The V gene is TRBV4-3, the J gene TRBJ1-1; D may be TRBD1 (5 bases). CDR1 and CDR2 from the germline V gene are LGHNA and YSLEER. V was pared by 0 bases and J by 5 bases, with 16 bases between. The CDR3 spans 16 residues. In DNA, the CDR3 is TGCGCCAGCAGCCAAGATGGTGGGGGATTGGGGACTGAAGCTTTCTTT. It specifies CASSQDGGGLGTEAFF.